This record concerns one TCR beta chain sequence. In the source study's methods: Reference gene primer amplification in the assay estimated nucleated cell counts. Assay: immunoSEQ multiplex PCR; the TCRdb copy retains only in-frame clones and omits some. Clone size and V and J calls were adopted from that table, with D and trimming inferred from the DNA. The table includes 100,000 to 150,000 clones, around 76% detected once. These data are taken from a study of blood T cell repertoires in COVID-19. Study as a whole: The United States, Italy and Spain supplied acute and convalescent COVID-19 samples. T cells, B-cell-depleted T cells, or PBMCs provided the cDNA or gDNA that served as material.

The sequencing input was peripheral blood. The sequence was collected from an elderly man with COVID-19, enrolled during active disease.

DNA of the CDR3: TGTGCCAGCAGCCAGGGCGGGAGCTCCTACGAGCAGTACTTC. The encoded protein is CASSQGGSSYEQYF. The chain combines TRBV6-2 or TRBV6-3 with TRBJ2-7; 7 bases are a match to TRBD2. Looked up from germline, CDR1 is MNHEY and CDR2 is SVGEGT. After removal of 6 bases from V and 0 bases from J, the junction contained 5 bases not matched to a gene. The CDR3 consists of 14 residues.